The clone carrying this TCR beta chain occurred a few times. The antigen remains unidentified. CDR1 and CDR2 (germline): SEHNR, FQNEAQ (reference sequence). This CDR3 has 18 residues. Trimming removed 5 bases from V and 5 bases from J, with 24 bases in between. Generated by immunoSEQ multiplex PCR, the TCRdb table keeps only in-frame clones and is missing some. The data show roughly 200,000 clones, around 72% seen once. The data derive from a study of cytotoxic CD8 clonotypes in ibrutinib-treated CLL. The overall study: Recorded responses included about 25 partial and 2 complete; following median approximately 5.5 years, roughly 15 stayed remitted and roughly twelve progressed. After a median around eleven months on treatment (6 to 36), response samples were drawn. The study's findings and limits: The study found baseline clonality above age-matched healthy donors, tracking circulating CD8+ T-cell counts. Few clonotypes were public, and these shrank or held steady under treatment.

The rearrangement uses TRBV7-9 and TRBJ2-2; TRBD2 might be the D (5 bases). This sample comprised PBMCs, obtained after 24 months of ibrutinib treatment. The TCR sequence derives from a human donor with chronic lymphocytic leukemia. CDR3 loop: CASSVSRARGVNTGELFF. Here the CDR3 DNA reads TGTGCCAGCAGCGTCTCGCGTGCCCGGGGAGTTAATACCGGGGAGCTGTTTTTT.